Listed below are T cell receptor beta chains from one sample, sequenced in a study of blood T cell repertoires in COVID-19. Method: immunoSEQ multiplex PCR; TCRdb's copy keeps in-frame clones and lacks some. Here the sample spans roughly 150,000 clones, around 82% being singletons. The sample taken for sequencing was peripheral blood. The receptors were gathered from a woman between 70 and 85 years old who had recovered from COVID-19. CDR3s include the opening cysteine and the closing phenylalanine or tryptophan. D genes are given only for firm matches. Size is stated for part of the rows, as once, few or many counts, or as a class when the clone is expanded.

TRBD2	TRBV28	TRBJ2-1	-	CASSWGLAGYGAEEQFF	TGTGCCAGCAGTTGGGGACTAGCGGGATATGGGGCGGAGGAGCAGTTCTTC
-	TRBV7-2	TRBJ2-7	-	CASTPGVERPLVQYF	TGTGCCAGCACCCCTGGGGTGGAGCGGCCCCTAGTGCAGTACTTC
-	TRBV29-1	TRBJ1-1	-	CSVSDLIKAFF	TGCAGCGTCTCCGACTTAATTAAAGCTTTCTTT
TRBD1	TRBV12-3/TRBV12-4	TRBJ1-1	-	CASSPDRDTEAFF	TGTGCCAGCAGCCCAGACAGGGACACTGAAGCTTTCTTT
-	TRBV10-3	TRBJ1-3	-	CAISESTPGAGNTIYF	TGTGCCATCAGTGAGTCGACCCCAGGGGCTGGAAACACCATATATTTT
TRBD1	TRBV6-5	TRBJ1-5	once	CASSPGGIDQPQHF	TGTGCCAGCAGTCCAGGGGGCATCGATCAGCCCCAGCATTTT
TRBD2	TRBV10-3	TRBJ2-3	-	CAISGGLAGDLSTDTQYF	TGTGCCATCAGTGGGGGACTAGCGGGGGACCTTAGCACAGATACGCAGTATTTT
-	TRBV9	TRBJ2-1	-	CASSVLSGTYNEQFF	TGTGCCAGCAGCGTCCTTAGCGGAACTTACAATGAGCAGTTCTTC
TRBD1	TRBV7-6	TRBJ1-5	-	CASSLGTGGSQPQHF	TGTGCCAGCAGCTTAGGGACAGGGGGCAGTCAGCCCCAGCATTTT
TRBD1	TRBV7-2	TRBJ2-3	-	CASSLSGQGADTQYF	TGTGCCAGCAGCTTATCAGGGCAGGGGGCAGATACGCAGTATTTT
-	TRBV7-9	TRBJ1-4	-	CASRFSLNEKLFF	TGTGCCAGCAGGTTTTCACTCAATGAAAAACTGTTTTTT
-	TRBV5-4	TRBJ2-3	-	CASSLALGDTQYF	TGTGCCAGCAGCTTGGCCCTCGGGGATACGCAGTATTTT
TRBD2	TRBV7-3	TRBJ2-5	few	CASSSGLAGGGETQYF	TGTGCCAGCAGCTCCGGACTAGCGGGGGGTGGAGAGACCCAGTACTTC
TRBD1	TRBV3-1/TRBV3-2	TRBJ1-1	-	CASSQAHPPLGGTVYTEAFF	TGTGCCAGCAGCCAAGCCCACCCGCCCCTAGGCGGGACAGTCTACACTGAAGCTTTCTTT
-	TRBV5-1	TRBJ2-3	-	CATTGYGPDTQYF	TGCGCCACCACAGGGTATGGTCCAGATACGCAGTATTTT
TRBD2	TRBV28	TRBJ2-7	-	CASSLFAGVTNSYEQYF	TGTGCCAGCAGTTTATTTGCGGGAGTTACCAACTCCTACGAGCAGTACTTC
-	TRBV6-5	TRBJ1-2	once	CASRGSGGYTF	TGTGCCAGCAGGGGGTCGGGAGGCTACACCTTC